These T cell receptor beta chains were read from a single sample in a study of blood T cell repertoires in COVID-19. Assay: immunoSEQ multiplex PCR; the TCRdb copy retains only in-frame clones and omits some. Of around 140,000 clones in the sample, 80% to 85% were seen once. The sample taken for sequencing was peripheral blood. The receptors were sampled from an older woman with active or convalescent COVID-19. Both conserved end residues are part of each CDR3. D genes are given only for firm matches. Clone size is not always given. Where it is, it says once, few, many or a class for expanded clones.

>TRBD1|15|TRBV28|NA|TRBJ1-5
CASSFPQGAGQPQHF
TGTGCCAGCAGTTTCCCACAGGGGGCCGGTCAGCCCCAGCATTTT
>NA|15|TRBV28|NA|TRBJ1-6
CASSLMGLAGSPLHF
TGTGCCAGCAGTTTAATGGGACTGGCGGGTTCACCCCTCCACTTT
>NA|14|TRBV27|NA|TRBJ2-1
CASSPSGSINEQFF
TGTGCCAGCAGTCCTTCGGGATCGATCAATGAGCAGTTCTTC
>TRBD1|14|TRBV5-4|NA|TRBJ1-4
CASRGGQVGEKLFF
TGTGCCAGCAGGGGGGGACAGGTAGGCGAAAAACTGTTTTTT
>NA|13|TRBV6-6|NA|TRBJ1-1
CASTLSWETEAFF
TGTGCCAGCACCCTATCCTGGGAGACTGAAGCTTTCTTT
>TRBD2|15|TRBV3-1/TRBV3-2|once|TRBJ2-5
CASSQGEGRGETQYF
TGTGCCAGCAGCCAAGGGGAGGGCCGAGGGGAGACCCAGTACTTC
>NA|16|TRBV19|NA|TRBJ2-1
CASSVAGTDTYNEQFF
TGTGCCAGTAGTGTAGCGGGGACAGATACCTACAATGAGCAGTTCTTC
>NA|15|TRBV5-1|NA|TRBJ1-3
CASSLAGVFGNTIYF
TGCGCCAGCAGTCTGGCGGGGGTCTTTGGAAACACCATATATTTT
>NA|16|TRBV25-1|NA|TRBJ1-1
CASSEYRSGMATEAFF
TGTGCCAGCAGTGAATATAGGTCAGGGATGGCCACTGAAGCTTTCTTT
>NA|13|TRBV5-1|NA|TRBJ1-1
CASSSGGPTEAFF
TGCGCCAGCAGCTCCGGGGGTCCCACTGAAGCTTTCTTT
>TRBD1|14|TRBV5-1|NA|TRBJ1-5
CASSPGQGYQPQHF
TGCGCCAGCAGCCCCGGACAGGGTTATCAGCCCCAGCATTTT
>TRBD1|15|TRBV28|NA|TRBJ1-4
CASSPGTVMGEKLFF
TGTGCCAGCAGCCCCGGGACAGTTATGGGTGAAAAACTGTTTTTT
>NA|14|TRBV6-5|few|TRBJ2-7
CASSYYLGSYEQYF
TGTGCCAGCAGTTACTATCTTGGCAGTTACGAGCAGTACTTC
>NA|13|TRBV7-7|once|TRBJ2-1
CASSPTAGNEQFF
TGTGCCAGCAGCCCCACGGCAGGAAATGAGCAGTTCTTC
>TRBD2|15|TRBV24-1|NA|TRBJ2-5
CATSEQGLAGETQYF
TGTGCCACCAGTGAACAGGGACTAGCGGGAGAGACCCAGTACTTC
>TRBD2|15|TRBV6-5|NA|TRBJ2-2
CASRLGLAGGGELFF
TGTGCCAGCAGGCTGGGACTAGCGGGGGGCGGGGAGCTGTTTTTT
>TRBD2|15|TRBV5-1|NA|TRBJ2-3
CASSANSGSTDTQYF
TGCGCCAGCAGCGCCAATAGCGGGAGCACAGATACGCAGTATTTT
>TRBD2|15|TRBV7-2|NA|TRBJ2-7
CASSGGLAGGNEQYF
TGTGCCAGCAGCGGGGGACTAGCGGGAGGAAACGAGCAGTACTTC
>NA|13|TRBV28|once|TRBJ1-1
CASSPWANTEAFF
TGTGCCAGCAGTCCCTGGGCCAACACTGAAGCTTTCTTT
>TRBD1|14|TRBV6-5|once|TRBJ1-5
CASRDGQGSQPQHF
TGTGCCAGCAGAGACGGACAGGGCAGTCAGCCCCAGCATTTT
>NA|15|TRBV5-6|NA|TRBJ1-6
CASSLGPWLDSPLHF
TGTGCCAGCAGCTTGGGTCCCTGGCTAGATTCACCCCTCCACTTT
>NA|13|TRBV5-1|NA|TRBJ2-5
CASSLAPQETQYF
TGCGCCAGCAGCTTGGCCCCTCAAGAGACCCAGTACTTC
>NA|18|TRBV5-1|many|TRBJ1-2
CASSLGDGFLSINYGYTF
TGCGCCAGCAGCCTCGGAGACGGATTCCTTTCCATTAACTATGGCTACACCTTC
>NA|15|TRBV28|NA|TRBJ1-3
CASTLQGPSGNTIYF
TGTGCCAGCACCTTGCAGGGCCCCTCTGGAAACACCATATATTTT
>TRBD1|12|TRBV12-3/TRBV12-4|few|TRBJ2-2
CASSRQGGQLFF
TGTGCCAGCAGCCGACAGGGGGGACAGCTGTTTTTT
>TRBD1|16|TRBV30|once|TRBJ2-4
CAWTPGQGRSQNIQYF
TGTGCCTGGACCCCGGGACAGGGCCGAAGCCAAAACATTCAGTACTTC
>TRBD1|13|TRBV27|NA|TRBJ2-7
CASSLTGNHEQYF
TGTGCCAGCAGTTTGACAGGGAACCACGAGCAGTACTTC
>NA|15|TRBV11-2|once|TRBJ2-1
CASSLDLGLYNEQFF
TGTGCCAGCAGCTTAGATCTGGGACTGTACAATGAGCAGTTCTTC
>TRBD1|18|TRBV7-8|NA|TRBJ1-1
CASSSPRQGRMVNTEAFF
TGTGCCAGCAGCTCCCCGAGACAGGGGCGGATGGTGAACACTGAAGCTTTCTTT
>NA|14|TRBV5-4|NA|TRBJ2-2
CASSSGINTGELFF
TGTGCCAGCAGCTCAGGAATTAACACCGGGGAGCTGTTTTTT
>NA|14|TRBV4-2|NA|TRBJ1-5
CASSQTGFGQPQHF
TGTGCCAGCAGCCAAACAGGGTTTGGTCAGCCCCAGCATTTT
>TRBD2|15|TRBV5-1|NA|TRBJ2-1
CASSLAASAPNEQFF
TGCGCCAGCAGCCTAGCGGCCTCAGCGCCCAATGAGCAGTTCTTC
>NA|14|TRBV5-1|NA|TRBJ2-2
CASSSTTDTGELFF
TGCGCCAGCAGCTCGACTACGGACACCGGGGAGCTGTTTTTT
>NA|13|TRBV10-1|NA|TRBJ2-2
CASSASNTGELFF
TGCGCCAGCAGTGCGTCGAACACCGGGGAGCTGTTTTTT
>TRBD2|16|TRBV3-1/TRBV3-2|NA|TRBJ2-3
CASSQDYGGGSDTQYF
TGTGCCAGCAGCCAAGATTACGGGGGGGGTTCAGATACGCAGTATTTT
>NA|14|TRBV6-5|NA|TRBJ2-1
CASSSDPSSREQFF
TGTGCCAGCAGTTCCGATCCCTCTAGTCGTGAGCAGTTCTTC
>TRBD2|15|TRBV7-7|once|TRBJ2-2
CASSSWEGNTGELFF
TGTGCTAGCAGCTCGTGGGAGGGGAACACCGGGGAGCTGTTTTTT
>NA|15|TRBV7-2|NA|TRBJ2-7
CASSLNSGEAYEQYF
TGTGCCAGCAGCTTAAATTCCGGGGAGGCCTACGAGCAGTACTTC
>NA|15|TRBV7-6|once|TRBJ2-1
CASSLGGGGYNEQFF
TGTGCCAGCAGCCTAGGGGGCGGGGGGTACAATGAGCAGTTCTTC
>TRBD1|16|TRBV9|few|TRBJ1-3
CASSTRTGTGENTIYF
TGTGCCAGCAGCACTCGTACCGGGACAGGTGAAAACACCATATATTTT
>NA|16|TRBV4-1|few|TRBJ1-6
CASSFGTGTRDSPLHF
TGCGCCAGCAGCTTCGGCACCGGGACAAGAGATTCACCCCTCCACTTT
>NA|17|TRBV11-3|NA|TRBJ2-5
CASSLGEGEVGKETQYF
TGTGCCAGCAGCTTAGGGGAGGGGGAAGTGGGAAAGGAGACCCAGTACTTC
>NA|16|TRBV6-1|NA|TRBJ2-2
CASSVTGTRTAGELFF
TGTGCCAGCAGTGTGACCGGGACTCGTACGGCCGGGGAGCTGTTTTTT
>TRBD2|15|TRBV5-1|NA|TRBJ2-1
CASSGTSGSDNEQFF
TGCGCCAGCAGCGGTACTAGCGGGAGCGACAATGAGCAGTTCTTC
>NA|14|TRBV10-2|few|TRBJ1-5
CASSESTGIQPQHF
TGCGCCAGCAGTGAGTCTACGGGGATTCAGCCCCAGCATTTT
>TRBD2|18|TRBV10-3|NA|TRBJ2-5
CAISEWGLAGGVGETQYF
TGTGCCATCAGTGAGTGGGGACTAGCGGGGGGCGTAGGAGAGACCCAGTACTTC
>TRBD2|17|TRBV19|NA|TRBJ2-3
CASSRFLAGSSTDTQYF
TGTGCCAGTAGCCGATTCCTAGCGGGATCTAGCACAGATACGCAGTATTTT
>NA|13|TRBV27|NA|TRBJ2-3
CASTDAGTDTQYF
TGTGCCAGCACCGATGCGGGGACAGATACGCAGTATTTT
>NA|14|TRBV30|NA|TRBJ2-3
CAWSVGLSTDTQYF
TGTGCCTGGAGTGTCGGACTTAGCACAGATACGCAGTATTTT